Below, 24 T cell receptor beta chains from the same sample are listed, as sequenced in a study of shared clonotypes between healthy human individuals. The method was immunoSEQ multiplex PCR; TCRdb's version includes in-frame clones alone and lacks a portion of them. The top ten hold 0.39% of the sample, which has approximately 2.3 million clones, just over 90% seen once. Sequencing used naive CD4+ T cells from PBMCs. Subset meaning: CD45RA+ positively selected. The receptor source for this set is a man younger than 30 in good health. Some clones in this sample may be carry-over from other donors' samples.

This clone has a single count. The sample has other DNA sequences that encode this CDR3 too. The chain recombines TRBV28 with TRBJ1-1, with 10 bases that match TRBD1. The CDR3 consists of 14 residues. The germline gives CDR1 MDHEN, CDR2 SYDVKM. V lost 6 bases to trimming and J lost 5 bases; unmatched junction nucleotides: 6. DNA of the CDR3: TGTGCCAGCAGCTCCGGACAGGGGGGTACTGAAGCTTTCTTT. Translated, it gives CASSSGQGGTEAFF.

The V and J genes are TRBV28 and TRBJ2-5, with 8 nucleotides matching TRBD2. CDR1 and CDR2 (germline): MDHEN, SYDVKM. CDR3 length equals 16 residues. V lost 6 bases and J lost 4; bases outside the gene matches: 13. CDR3 residues: CASRGAGARWGETQYF. Written as DNA, the CDR3 is TGTGCCAGCAGGGGAGCGGGAGCTAGGTGGGGAGAGACCCAGTACTTC. Together with reference TRBV28 and TRBJ2-5, the CDR3 gives the full variable domain: DVKVTQSSRYLVKRTGEKVFLECVQDMDHENMFWYRQDPGLGLRLIYFSYDVKMKEKGDIPEGYSVSREKKERFSLILESASTNQTSMYLCASRGAGARWGETQYFGPGTRLLVL.

The genes are TRBV7-9 and TRBJ2-6, with unresolved D. Germline CDR1 reads SEHNR; CDR2 reads FQNEAQ (reference sequence). There are 16 residues in the CDR3. Between the trimmed V and J ends, which lost 8 bases and 3 bases, there was a span of 17 bases. Here the CDR3 reads CASAPEVGRGANVLTF. CDR3 nucleotide sequence: TGTGCCAGCGCCCCTGAGGTGGGCCGTGGGGCCAACGTCCTGACTTTC.

This clone was counted once. This chain joins TRBV14 and TRBJ2-5; 9 bases align to TRBD1. V shed 0 bases, J shed 0 bases, and the junction held 5 bases outside the gene matches. Germline V gene lookup returns CDR1 SGHDN and CDR2 FVKESK. This CDR3 contains 17 residues. The CDR3 coding sequence is TGTGCCAGCAGCCAAGATTGGGACAGGGCGCACCAAGAGACCCAGTACTTC. Translation gives CASSQDWDRAHQETQYF.

The chain has TRBV5-4 and TRBJ2-2; 7 bases align to TRBD1. Trimming at V came to 4 bases and at J to 1 base, leaving 7 bases not matched to a gene. The CDR3 has 16 amino acids. In germline, CDR1 is SGHNT, CDR2 YYREEE (reference sequence). CDR3 DNA: TGTGCCAGCAGCAACGCCGGGACAGTGAACACCGGGGAGCTGTTTTTT. As protein: CASSNAGTVNTGELFF.

Of note for this clone: Other DNA sequences in the same sample also yield this CDR3. The chain recombines TRBV10-3 with TRBJ1-1; possibly TRBD1 for D (6 bases). The germline gives CDR1 ENHRY, CDR2 SYGVKD. The V and J ends lost 6 bases and 3 bases respectively, with 11 bases between them. The CDR3 consists of 13 residues. In nucleotides, the CDR3 is TGTGCCATCAGATTACAGGGTGACACTGAAGCTTTCTTT. This encodes CAIRLQGDTEAFF.

This chain links TRBV6-6 with TRBJ2-7; D unresolved. CDR3 length: 13 amino acids. V lost 1 base and J lost 3, with 7 bases in between. The germline V gene has CDR1 MNHNY and CDR2 SVGAGI (reference sequence). In DNA form, the CDR3 reads TGTGCCAGCAGTTACTTCTCAGGCTACGAGCAGTACTTC. Its protein product is CASSYFSGYEQYF.

The V and J genes are TRBV4-1 and TRBJ2-5, with TRBD2 matching 9 bases. V lost 1 base to trimming and J lost 5 bases; unmatched junction nucleotides: 5. The germline CDR1 and CDR2 sequences are MGHRA and YSYEKL. CDR3 length: 15 amino acids. CDR3 nucleotide sequence: TGCGCCAGCAGCCAAGGTCCTAGCGGGAAGGAGACCCAGTACTTC. Amino acid sequence: CASSQGPSGKETQYF.

This rearrangement joins TRBV4-1 to TRBJ2-3; D is uncertain. Looked up from germline, CDR1 is MGHRA and CDR2 is YSYEKL. Trimming removed 8 bases from V and 1 base from J, with 10 bases in between. CDR3 length: 13 amino acids. CDR3 in amino acids: CASSRFRTDTQYF. The CDR3 nucleotides are TGCGCCAGCTCGAGATTTCGCACAGATACGCAGTATTTT.

Comments on this clone: This sample also contains other DNA sequences that code for the same CDR3. Written as DNA, the CDR3 is TGTGCCAGCAGCTCCACAGGGGGCAGGGAGACCCAGTACTTC. As protein: CASSSTGGRETQYF. This chain joins TRBV7-2 and TRBJ2-5; 9 bases match TRBD1. The CDR3 spans 14 residues. Germline loops: CDR1 SGHTA, CDR2 FQGNSA. V trimming: 4 bases; J trimming: 5 bases; junction bases outside the gene matches: 5. Full variable domain (outside the CDR3, taken from reference TRBV7-2 and TRBJ2-5): GAGVSQSPSNKVTEKGKDVELRCDPISGHTALYWYRQSLGQGLEFLIYFQGNSAPDKSGLPSDRFSAERTGGSVSTLTIQRTQQEDSAVYLCASSSTGGRETQYFGPGTRLLVL.

The chain links TRBV5-5 to TRBJ2-5, with D uncertain. CDR3 length: 14 residues. Looked up from germline, CDR1 is SGHKS and CDR2 is YYEKEE (reference sequence). V was cut by 4 bases and J by 2 bases, with 12 bases left in between. The CDR3 DNA follows: TGTGCCAGCAGCAGGGCGACGCTTCAAGAGACCCAGTACTTC. Translated: CASSRATLQETQYF.

This clone has a single count. The V gene is TRBV18, the J gene TRBJ2-3; 9 bases are a match to TRBD1. J gave up 1 base and V 6 bases, and 5 bases lay outside the gene matches. CDR1 is KGHSH and CDR2 is LQKENI in the germline V gene. The CDR3 is 15 amino acids. CDR3 DNA sequence: TGTGCCAGCTCGACGGGACAGGGAGGCACAGATACGCAGTATTTT. Its protein is CASSTGQGGTDTQYF.

The V call is TRBV29-1, the J call TRBJ2-5; 12 bases fit TRBD2. This CDR3 has 17 amino acids. J lost 4 bases, V lost 1 base, and 10 bases had no gene match. The germline CDR1 and CDR2 sequences are SQVTM and ANQGSEA. CDR3 protein: CSVEGLAGGSWVETQYF. In nucleotides, the CDR3 is TGCAGCGTTGAAGGGCTAGCGGGAGGGTCATGGGTAGAGACCCAGTACTTC.

V usage is TRBV15 and J usage is TRBJ2-7; TRBD1 might be the D (6 bases). Germline V gives CDR1 LNHNV, CDR2 YYDKDF (reference sequence). Trimming shortened V by 7 bases and J by 2 bases, and 27 bases separated the two germline ends. The CDR3 is made up of 18 amino acids. CDR3 nucleotide sequence: TGTGCCACCACAAGGAAGATAGAAAGACAGGACCTTGCCTACGAGCAGTACTTC. Translating it yields CATTRKIERQDLAYEQYF.

This chain joins TRBV28 and TRBJ2-2, with D possibly called TRBD1 or TRBD2 (5 bases each). V lost 10 bases, J lost 4 bases, and 16 bases lay in between. The CDR3 spans 14 residues. The germline CDR1 and CDR2 sequences are MDHEN and SYDVKM. DNA of the CDR3: TGTGCCACCAAGGGACCTCGCGTCACCGGGGAGCTGTTTTTT. Protein: CATKGPRVTGELFF.

The J gene is TRBJ2-7, the V gene TRBV4-1, with unresolved D. V was cut by 6 bases and J by 4 bases, with 13 bases left in between. Germline CDR1 reads MGHRA; CDR2 reads YSYEKL. The CDR3 is made up of 13 amino acids. In DNA form, the CDR3 reads TGCGCCAGCAGTAGCACCGTACTATACGAGCAGTACTTC. Translated: CASSSTVLYEQYF.

This clone was observed a few times. At the DNA level, this CDR3 is encoded by other sequences in the same sample as well. The V gene is TRBV6-5, the J gene TRBJ1-1, with 10 positions matching TRBD1. The CDR3 loop spans 14 amino acids. With 6 bases clipped from V and 2 bases from J, the junction kept 3 bases outside the gene matches. Germline V gene lookup returns CDR1 MNHEY and CDR2 SVGAGI. The CDR3 DNA reads TGTGCCAGCAGCTTGACAGGGGGCAACACTGAAGCTTTCTTT. This gives the protein CASSLTGGNTEAFF.

The chain links TRBV27 to TRBJ2-7, with 7 bases identical to TRBD1. Losses at the gene ends were 8 bases for V and 7 bases for J; bases not matched to a gene: 17. The CDR3 consists of 15 residues. Germline lookup yields CDR1 MNHEY and CDR2 SMNVEV (reference sequence). CDR3 DNA sequence: TGTGCCAGCTCATCGGGAACGCATTACAGGGGTGAGCAGTACTTC. Translating gives CASSSGTHYRGEQYF.

Regarding this clone: The same CDR3 is also encoded by other DNA sequences in this sample. The rearrangement joins TRBV27 to TRBJ1-5; D is perhaps TRBD1 (6 bases). Germline V gene sequence: CDR1 MNHEY, CDR2 SMNVEV (reference sequence). There are 12 residues in the CDR3. V lost 6 bases to trimming and J lost 4 bases, with 7 bases between them. The CDR3 sequence: CASRTGNQPQHF. In DNA, the CDR3 is TGTGCCAGCAGAACAGGGAATCAGCCCCAGCATTTT.

The rearrangement uses TRBV7-9 and TRBJ1-3, with D unresolved. V lost 2 bases to trimming and J lost 0 bases, with 8 bases between them. This CDR3 spans 15 amino acids. The germline CDR1 and CDR2 sequences are SEHNR and FQNEAQ (reference sequence). CDR3 loop: CASSLTGISGNTIYF. In DNA form, the CDR3 reads TGTGCCAGCAGCTTAACGGGAATCTCTGGAAACACCATATATTTT.

This clone has just one count. The sample holds other DNA sequences that translate to the same CDR3. The chain employs TRBV28 and TRBJ1-1; D uncertain. The V end lost 2 bases, the J end lost 4 bases, and 5 bases lay between the germline ends. The CDR3 loop spans 12 amino acids. Germline loops: CDR1 MDHEN, CDR2 SYDVKM. The CDR3 DNA sequence: TGTGCCAGCAGTTTAGGGTCCACTGAAGCTTTCTTT. Translation: CASSLGSTEAFF.

The gene calls are TRBV9 and TRBJ2-7; 7 nucleotides line up with TRBD1. Trimming took 2 bases from V and 5 from J; bases not matched to a gene: 7. The CDR3 totals 14 residues. CDR1 is SGDLS and CDR2 is YYNGEE in the germline V gene. The CDR3, as DNA: TGTGCCAGCAGCGTTGACAGGGTGGGCCACGAGCAGTACTTC. As protein: CASSVDRVGHEQYF.

The V gene is TRBV10-3, the J gene TRBJ2-2, with D unresolved. The V gene lost 3 bases and the J gene lost 2 bases, with 13 bases spanning the gap. CDR1 is ENHRY and CDR2 is SYGVKD in the germline V gene. This CDR3 has 16 amino acids. The CDR3 here is CAISDPHVPNTGELFF. Written as DNA, the CDR3 is TGTGCCATCAGTGACCCGCATGTACCCAACACCGGGGAGCTGTTTTTT.

The chain has TRBV7-2 and TRBJ2-5; a possible D gene is TRBD2 (6 bases). The germline V gene encodes CDR1 SGHTA and CDR2 FQGNSA. The CDR3 contains 15 residues. V lost 4 bases to trimming and J lost 2 bases, with 14 bases between them. DNA of the CDR3: TGTGCCAGCAGCTCGGGGGTGGCGGAACAAGAGACCCAGTACTTC. Amino acid sequence: CASSSGVAEQETQYF.